The 27 T cell receptor beta chains below come from one sample, sequenced in a study of T-cell reconstitution after alpha-beta-depleted transplantation in children. Unique molecular identifiers were used to barcode this TCRbeta library. MiXCR, run by TCRdb on the PCR reads, gives a single entry per CDR3 protein. The sample gives just under 350,000 distinct CDR3 sequences, around 15% of which show up once; approximately 44% is in the top ten. Material: PBMCs, mostly from graft donor cells, obtained 360 days after TCRalphabeta/CD19-depleted stem cell transplant. These receptors came from a male patient between 2 and 9 years old who had a stem cell transplant for acute lymphoblastic leukemia, so the T cells may come from the graft donor.

The rearrangement uses TRBV6-2 or TRBV6-3 and TRBJ1-5; D ambiguous. V dropped 8 bases and J dropped 5 bases, with 7 bases sitting between them. Germline CDR1 MNHEY, CDR2 SVGEGT. The CDR3 loop spans 11 amino acids. The CDR3 region is CASGRDQPQHF. The CDR3, as DNA: TGTGCCAGCGGCCGCGATCAGCCCCAGCATTTT.

About this clonotype itself: At one end, the junction sequence differs from germline, possibly due to a read error. This chain uses TRBV4-1 with TRBJ2-1; D gene ambiguous. Germline CDR1 and CDR2: MGHRA and YSYEKL. The CDR3 is 13 amino acids. The CDR3: CAISPEMSNEQFF. For the CDR3, the DNA is TGCGCCATCAGCCCAGAGATGAGCAATGAGCAGTTCTTC.

The sample holds a few counts of this clonotype. V is TRBV7-3 and J is TRBJ2-2, with a weak D call TRBD1 (6 bases). The CDR3 covers 14 residues. Trimming cost V 5 bases and J 6 bases, with 13 bases left between them. CDR1 is SGHTA and CDR2 is FQGTGA in the germline V gene. The CDR3 loop is CASSPTGFSGELFF. CDR3 nucleotide sequence: TGTGCCAGCAGCCCAACAGGGTTTTCCGGGGAGCTGTTTTTT.

The sample holds a few counts of this clonotype. The V and J genes are TRBV4-1 and TRBJ1-1; 9 nucleotides align to TRBD1. V dropped 1 base and J dropped 4; count of bases not matched to a gene: 7. CDR3 size: 16 residues. Germline V CDR1 and CDR2: MGHRA, YSYEKL. CDR3 DNA: TGCGCCAGCAGCCAAGGGGACAGGGCATGGGCCACTGAAGCTTTCTTT. As protein: CASSQGDRAWATEAFF.

The chain couples TRBV7-9 to TRBJ2-5; no clear D gene. The germline gives CDR1 SEHNR, CDR2 FQNEAQ (reference sequence). V gave up 5 bases and J gave up 5 bases, with 12 bases separating them. This CDR3 region has 13 residues. For the CDR3, the DNA is TGTGCCAGCAGCCACTCAAGCACGGAGACCCAGTACTTC. Protein: CASSHSSTETQYF.

This clonotype was detected only a few times. The gene calls are TRBV7-2 and TRBJ2-5; D remains ambiguous. Trimming took off 2 bases at V and 5 bases at J, with 6 bases between the two ends. This CDR3 has 12 amino acids. Germline CDR1 is SGHTA and CDR2 is FQGNSA. CDR3: CASSLQGETQYF. In nucleotides, the CDR3 is TGTGCCAGCAGCTTACAAGGGGAGACCCAGTACTTC.

The chain employs TRBV20-1 and TRBJ2-3; the D call may be TRBD1 or TRBD2 (6 bases each). The germline CDR1 and CDR2 sequences are DFQATT and SNEGSKA (reference sequence). V was shortened by 4 bases and J by 4 bases, with 21 bases between the two germline ends. The CDR3 loop spans 16 amino acids. The CDR3 nucleotides are TGCAGTGCTAAGGGGGGCGGGTCCTCGCCCGCAGATACGCAGTATTTT. The encoded protein is CSAKGGGSSPADTQYF.

V usage is TRBV20-1 and J usage is TRBJ1-5; D is possibly TRBD1 (6 bases). The V gene's germline CDR1 is DFQATT and CDR2 SNEGSKA (reference sequence). Trimming shortened V by 6 bases and J by 5 bases, and 11 bases separated the two germline ends. The CDR3 totals 12 residues. CDR3 region: CSAGTLDQPQHF. The CDR3 region has the DNA TGCAGTGCAGGGACACTGGATCAGCCCCAGCATTTT.

The chain carries TRBV3-1 and TRBJ2-3; D remains unclear. This CDR3 region has 16 residues. Trimming pared 1 base from V and 2 bases from J, leaving 13 bases between. Germline lookup yields CDR1 LGHDT and CDR2 YNNKEL (reference sequence). CDR3 protein: CASSQVINPNTDTQYF. The CDR3 DNA sequence: TGTGCCAGCAGCCAAGTTATAAATCCGAACACAGATACGCAGTATTTT.

A word on this clonotype: A read error may be the cause here, since a much bigger clone is one base away. The V call is TRBV6-4, the J call TRBJ2-3; 8 positions match TRBD2. CDR1 is MRHNA, CDR2 SNTAGT, per germline. This CDR3 spans 18 amino acids. In DNA, the CDR3 is TGTGCCTGCAGTTTTATGGCGGGAGGTCCCTCGATCACAGATACGCAGTATTTT. Its protein product is CACSFMAGGPSITDTQYF.

This clonotype was seen only a few times. V usage is TRBV20-1 and J usage is TRBJ2-1; a weak D match, TRBD2 (6 bases). Looked up from germline, CDR1 is DFQATT and CDR2 is SNEGSKA (reference sequence). Trimming removed 5 bases at V and 4 bases at J, with 18 bases between. The length of the CDR3 is 15 residues. In DNA, the CDR3 is TGCAGTGCTTGGCCTCCGACTAGATCGTACAATGAGCAGTTCTTC. Protein: CSAWPPTRSYNEQFF.

V is TRBV9 and J is TRBJ1-2, with 10 nucleotides matching TRBD1. Per the germline V gene, CDR1 is SGDLS and CDR2 is YYNGEE. This CDR3 comprises 14 residues. The trim removed 6 bases at V and 2 bases at J, leaving 4 bases unmatched. Written as DNA, the CDR3 is TGTGCCAGCAAAATGACAGGGGGCAACTATGGCTACACCTTC. It translates to CASKMTGGNYGYTF.

This chain uses TRBV6-5 with TRBJ1-4; D not certain. The CDR3 has 10 residues. Trimming shortened V by 9 bases and J by 4 bases, and 3 bases separated the two germline ends. Germline CDR1 and CDR2: MNHEY and SVGAGI. The CDR3: CASRNEKLFF. In nucleotides, the CDR3 is TGTGCCAGTCGTAATGAAAAACTGTTTTTT.

CDR3 amino acids: CSARGGLGNQPQHF. In DNA, the CDR3 is TGCAGTGCTAGGGGGGGGTTAGGGAATCAGCCCCAGCATTTT. V is TRBV20-1 and J is TRBJ1-5; a possible D gene is TRBD1 (5 bases). V lost 3 bases, J lost 4 bases, and 13 bases lay in between. The CDR3 covers 14 residues. Germline loops: CDR1 DFQATT, CDR2 SNEGSKA (reference sequence).

This clonotype was seen only a few times. CDR3 region: CASSQDYRGPYEQYF. CDR3 nucleotide sequence: TGCGCCAGCAGCCAAGATTACAGGGGGCCCTACGAGCAGTACTTC. The V and J genes are TRBV4-3 and TRBJ2-7, with 9 bases matching TRBD1. J gave up 2 bases and V 0 bases, and 2 bases lay outside the gene matches. Germline lookup yields CDR1 LGHNA and CDR2 YSLEER. The CDR3 extends over 15 amino acids.

As concerns this clonotype: Given a much more abundant clone one base away, this may be a read error. The chain uses TRBV29-1 and TRBJ2-3; D ambiguous. The CDR3 contains 13 residues. Germline V lookup: CDR1 SQVTM, CDR2 ANQGSEA. The CDR3 region is CSVDPNLTDTRYF. CDR3 coding DNA: TGCAGCGTTGACCCCAATCTCACAGATACGCGGTATTTT.

In its sample, this clonotype was seen a few times. The chain carries TRBV6-1 and TRBJ1-5; 7 bases match TRBD1. Germline CDR1 MNHNS, CDR2 SASEGT. This CDR3 has 22 residues. V lost 2 bases, J lost 0 bases, and 22 bases stayed unmatched. CDR3 amino acids: CASSESQSPLIQGPSSNQPQHF. In DNA form, the CDR3 reads TGTGCCAGCAGTGAATCACAATCACCCCTAATACAGGGGCCTTCTAGCAATCAGCCCCAGCATTTT.

In its sample, this clonotype was seen a few times. J is TRBJ2-2 and V is TRBV9; D is undetermined. Trimming took 4 bases from V and 8 from J, leaving 9 bases between them. Germline V gene lookup returns CDR1 SGDLS and CDR2 YYNGEE. The length of the CDR3 is 12 residues. CDR3 in amino acids: CASSRTEGELFF. In nucleotides, the CDR3 is TGTGCCAGCAGCCGGACGGAGGGGGAGCTGTTTTTT.

This chain uses TRBV12-3 or TRBV12-4 with TRBJ1-6; perhaps TRBD1 as D (5 bases). Deletions cut 5 bases from V and 14 bases from J, with 10 bases between. The CDR3 extends over 11 amino acids. CDR3 amino acids: CASSTGTTLHF. In nucleotides, the CDR3 is TGTGCCAGCAGTACCGGGACCACCCTCCACTTT.

This chain connects TRBV10-3 to TRBJ2-3; 8 bases fit TRBD1. The CDR3 has 15 amino acids. The V segment lost 6 bases and the J segment 1 base; nucleotides outside the gene matches: 6. CDR1 ENHRY and CDR2 SYGVKD come from the germline V gene. The CDR3 is CAISTTGQGTDTQYF. CDR3 coding DNA: TGTGCCATCAGCACGACGGGACAGGGCACAGATACGCAGTATTTT.

A few counts support this clonotype. V gene TRBV14 combines with J gene TRBJ2-1; TRBD1 is a possible D gene (5 bases). The germline gives CDR1 SGHDN, CDR2 FVKESK. There are 13 residues in the CDR3. The V and J ends lost 3 bases and 5 bases respectively, with 8 bases between them. The CDR3 protein is CASSHAGNNEQFF. In DNA, the CDR3 is TGTGCCAGCAGCCACGCAGGGAACAATGAGCAGTTCTTC. Full variable domain (remainder filled in from reference TRBV14 and TRBJ2-1): EAGVTQFPSHSVIEKGQTVTLRCDPISGHDNLYWYRRVMGKEIKFLLHFVKESKQDESGMPNNRFLAERTGGTYSTLKVQPAELEDSGVYFCASSHAGNNEQFFGPGTRLTVL.

The genes are TRBV29-1 and TRBJ2-7, with D hard to call. Per germline, CDR1 SQVTM and CDR2 ANQGSEA. The CDR3 is 11 residues long. Trimming cost V 4 bases and J 5 bases, with 9 bases left between them. CDR3 nucleotide sequence: TGCAGCGTTGGGACGGTGGACGAGCAGTACTTC. It yields the protein CSVGTVDEQYF.

The V gene is TRBV5-8, the J gene TRBJ2-1; 10 nucleotides match TRBD2. With 0 bases clipped from V and 3 bases from J, the junction kept 6 bases outside the gene matches. The germline V gene has CDR1 SGHTS and CDR2 YDEGEE. The CDR3 is made up of 17 amino acids. CDR3 sequence (DNA): TGTGCCAGCAGCTTGGCCAGCGGGAGGGCCCTCTACAATGAGCAGTTCTTC. It is translated as CASSLASGRALYNEQFF.

The genes are TRBV10-2 and TRBJ2-3; TRBD2 agrees at 8 bases. Germline loops: CDR1 WSHSY, CDR2 SAAADI. The J segment lost 8 bases and the V segment lost 2 bases, leaving 9 bases of the junction unmatched. The CDR3 consists of 15 residues. The CDR3: CASSEIGGVIGTQYF. CDR3 DNA sequence: TGCGCCAGCAGTGAGATCGGGGGGGTAATTGGTACGCAGTATTTT.

This chain uses TRBV29-1 with TRBJ2-7, with D perhaps TRBD2 (5 bases). The V and J ends lost 1 base and 2 bases respectively, with 6 bases between them. Germline V gene lookup returns CDR1 SQVTM and CDR2 ANQGSEA. CDR3 length: 12 amino acids. The CDR3 region has the DNA TGCAGCGTTGAAGCCGGGACCTACGAGCAGTACTTC. Residues: CSVEAGTYEQYF.

The sample holds a few counts of this clonotype. J is TRBJ2-7 and V is TRBV12-3 or TRBV12-4; 8 bases are shared with TRBD2. The length of the CDR3 is 15 residues. J lost 3 bases, V lost 3 bases, and 7 bases had no gene match. The CDR3 spells CASSFVTSGHYEQYF. The CDR3 DNA is TGTGCCAGCAGTTTCGTCACTAGCGGACACTACGAGCAGTACTTC.

This clonotype was detected many times. This sequence joins TRBV7-3 and TRBJ2-3; TRBD1 is a possible D gene (6 bases). Trimming shortened V by 5 bases and J by 2 bases, and 11 bases separated the two germline ends. There are 14 residues in the CDR3. Per the germline V gene, CDR1 is SGHTA and CDR2 is FQGTGA. CDR3 region: CASSPGVPTDTQYF. Here the CDR3 DNA reads TGTGCCAGCAGCCCAGGGGTTCCCACAGATACGCAGTATTTT.